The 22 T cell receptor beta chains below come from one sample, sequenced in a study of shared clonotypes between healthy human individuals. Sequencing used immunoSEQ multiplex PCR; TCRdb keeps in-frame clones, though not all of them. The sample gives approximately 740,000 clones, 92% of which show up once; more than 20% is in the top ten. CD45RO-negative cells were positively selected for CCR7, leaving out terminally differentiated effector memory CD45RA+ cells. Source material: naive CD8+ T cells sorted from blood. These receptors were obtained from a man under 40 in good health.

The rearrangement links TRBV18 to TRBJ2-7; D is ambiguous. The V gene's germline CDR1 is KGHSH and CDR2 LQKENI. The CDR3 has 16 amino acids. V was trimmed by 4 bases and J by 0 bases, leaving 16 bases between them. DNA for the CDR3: TGTGCCAGCTCACAACAAGATCCAGCTTCCTCCTACGAGCAGTACTTC. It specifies CASSQQDPASSYEQYF.

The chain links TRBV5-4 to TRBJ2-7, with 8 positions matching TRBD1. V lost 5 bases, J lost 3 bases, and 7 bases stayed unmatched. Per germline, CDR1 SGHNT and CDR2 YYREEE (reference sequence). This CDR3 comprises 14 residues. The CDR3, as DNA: TGTGCCAGCAGGTCCGGGGACAGGCTCTACGAGCAGTACTTC. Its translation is CASRSGDRLYEQYF.

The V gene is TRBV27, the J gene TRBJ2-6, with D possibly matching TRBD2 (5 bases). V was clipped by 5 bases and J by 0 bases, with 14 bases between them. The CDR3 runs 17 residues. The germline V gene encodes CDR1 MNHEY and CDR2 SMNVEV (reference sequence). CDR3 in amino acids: CASSQIGADSGANVLTF. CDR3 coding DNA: TGTGCCAGCAGTCAGATAGGAGCGGACTCTGGGGCCAACGTCCTGACTTTC.

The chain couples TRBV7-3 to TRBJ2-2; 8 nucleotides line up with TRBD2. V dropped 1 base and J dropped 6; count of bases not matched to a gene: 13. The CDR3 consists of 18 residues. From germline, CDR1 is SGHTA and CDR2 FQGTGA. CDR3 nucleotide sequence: TGTGCCAGCAGCTTAAACCCAGCGGGAGCCGTTAGTTCCGGGGAGCTGTTTTTT. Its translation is CASSLNPAGAVSSGELFF.

The CDR3: CASSLQGGGDTQYF. CDR3 nucleotide sequence: TGTGCCAGCAGCCTGCAGGGGGGAGGAGATACGCAGTATTTT. The chain joins TRBV5-4 to TRBJ2-3, with D possibly being TRBD1 (7 bases). The CDR3 consists of 14 residues. V gave up 4 bases and J gave up 5 bases, with 14 bases separating them. The germline gives CDR1 SGHNT, CDR2 YYREEE (reference sequence).

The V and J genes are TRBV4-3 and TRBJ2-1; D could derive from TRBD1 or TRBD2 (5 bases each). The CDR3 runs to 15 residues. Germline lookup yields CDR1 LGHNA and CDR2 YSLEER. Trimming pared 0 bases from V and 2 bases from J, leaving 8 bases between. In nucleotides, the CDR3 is TGCGCCAGCAGCCAAGAATGGGACGCCTACAATGAGCAGTTCTTC. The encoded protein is CASSQEWDAYNEQFF.

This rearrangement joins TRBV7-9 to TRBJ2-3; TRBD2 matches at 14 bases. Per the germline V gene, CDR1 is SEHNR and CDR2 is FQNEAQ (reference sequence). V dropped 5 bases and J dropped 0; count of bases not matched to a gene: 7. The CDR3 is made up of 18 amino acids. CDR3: CASSHGLAGGGSTDTQYF. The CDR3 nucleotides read TGTGCCAGCAGCCACGGACTAGCGGGAGGAGGGAGCACAGATACGCAGTATTTT.

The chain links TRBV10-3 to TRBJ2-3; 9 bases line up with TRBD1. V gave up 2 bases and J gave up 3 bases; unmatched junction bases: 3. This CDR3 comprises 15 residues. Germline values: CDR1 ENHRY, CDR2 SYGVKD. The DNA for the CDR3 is TGTGCCATCAGTGAGCGGGACAGGGCGACAGATACGCAGTATTTT. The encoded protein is CAISERDRATDTQYF.

The CDR3 DNA sequence: TGTGCCACCAGCAGAGATACGGCTAGCGGGAGTTTAGGGGAGCAGTTCTTC. Its translation: CATSRDTASGSLGEQFF. The chain is built from TRBV15 and TRBJ2-1; 10 bases match TRBD2. This CDR3 is 17 amino acids long. V lost 0 bases to trimming and J lost 10 bases; unmatched junction nucleotides: 12. The V gene's germline CDR1 is LNHNV and CDR2 YYDKDF (reference sequence).

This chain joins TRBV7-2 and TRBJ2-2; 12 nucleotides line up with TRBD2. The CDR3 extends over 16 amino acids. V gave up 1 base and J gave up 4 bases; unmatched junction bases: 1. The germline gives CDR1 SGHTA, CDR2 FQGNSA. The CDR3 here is CASSLELAGGTGELFF. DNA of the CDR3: TGTGCCAGCAGCTTAGAACTAGCGGGAGGCACCGGGGAGCTGTTTTTT. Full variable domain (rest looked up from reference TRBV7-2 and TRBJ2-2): GAGVSQSPSNKVTEKGKDVELRCDPISGHTALYWYRQSLGQGLEFLIYFQGNSAPDKSGLPSDRFSAERTGGSVSTLTIQRTQQEDSAVYLCASSLELAGGTGELFFGEGSRLTVL.

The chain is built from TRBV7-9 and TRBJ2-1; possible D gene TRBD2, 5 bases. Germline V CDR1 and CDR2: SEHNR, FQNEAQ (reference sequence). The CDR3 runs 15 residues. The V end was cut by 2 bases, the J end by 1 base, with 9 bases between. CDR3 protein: CASSLPGFSYNEQFF. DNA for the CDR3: TGTGCCAGCAGCTTACCGGGGTTTTCCTACAATGAGCAGTTCTTC.

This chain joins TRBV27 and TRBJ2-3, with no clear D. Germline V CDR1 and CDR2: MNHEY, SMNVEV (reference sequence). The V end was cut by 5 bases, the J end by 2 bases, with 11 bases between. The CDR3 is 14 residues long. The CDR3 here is CASSPLSYTDTQYF. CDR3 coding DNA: TGTGCCAGCAGTCCACTTAGCTACACAGATACGCAGTATTTT.

DNA for the CDR3: TGTGCCAGTAGTATGTCTTTATGGATCGGGGAGCTGTTTTTT. Protein: CASSMSLWIGELFF. This chain connects TRBV19 to TRBJ2-2; D call uncertain. Germline V CDR1 and CDR2: LNHDA, SQIVND (reference sequence). V dropped 3 bases and J dropped 7 bases, with 12 bases sitting between them. The CDR3 covers 14 residues. Drawing the rest from reference TRBV19 and TRBJ2-2, the complete variable domain is DGGITQSPKYLFRKEGQNVTLSCEQNLNHDAMYWYRQDPGQGLRLIYYSQIVNDFQKGDIAEGYSVSREKKESFPLTVTSAQKNPTAFYLCASSMSLWIGELFFGEGSRLTVL.

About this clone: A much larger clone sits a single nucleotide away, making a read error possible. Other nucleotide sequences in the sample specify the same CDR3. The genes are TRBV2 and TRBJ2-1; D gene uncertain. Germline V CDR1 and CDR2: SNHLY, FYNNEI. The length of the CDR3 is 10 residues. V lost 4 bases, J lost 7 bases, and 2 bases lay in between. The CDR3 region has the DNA TGTGCCAGCAGTGGGAATGAGCAGTTCTTC. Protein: CASSGNEQFF.

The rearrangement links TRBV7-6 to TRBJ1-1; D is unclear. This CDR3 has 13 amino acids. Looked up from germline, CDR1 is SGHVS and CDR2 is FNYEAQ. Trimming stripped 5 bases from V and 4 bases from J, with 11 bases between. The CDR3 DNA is TGTGCCAGCAGCCTCCGGGATACCACTGAAGCTTTCTTT. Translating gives CASSLRDTTEAFF.

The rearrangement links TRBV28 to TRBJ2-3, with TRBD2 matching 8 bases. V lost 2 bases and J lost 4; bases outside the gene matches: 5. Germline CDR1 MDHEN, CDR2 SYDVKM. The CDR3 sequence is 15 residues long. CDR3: CASSLAGGSADTQYF. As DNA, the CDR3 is TGTGCCAGCAGTTTAGCGGGAGGCAGTGCAGATACGCAGTATTTT. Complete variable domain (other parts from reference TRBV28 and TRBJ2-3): DVKVTQSSRYLVKRTGEKVFLECVQDMDHENMFWYRQDPGLGLRLIYFSYDVKMKEKGDIPEGYSVSREKKERFSLILESASTNQTSMYLCASSLAGGSADTQYFGPGTRLTVL.

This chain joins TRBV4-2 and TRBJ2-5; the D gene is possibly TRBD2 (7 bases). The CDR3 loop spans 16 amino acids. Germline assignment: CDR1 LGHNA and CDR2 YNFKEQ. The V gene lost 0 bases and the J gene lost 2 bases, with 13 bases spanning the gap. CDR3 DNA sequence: TGTGCCAGCAGCCAAGAACGGGGGGCAGCACAAGAGACCCAGTACTTC. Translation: CASSQERGAAQETQYF.

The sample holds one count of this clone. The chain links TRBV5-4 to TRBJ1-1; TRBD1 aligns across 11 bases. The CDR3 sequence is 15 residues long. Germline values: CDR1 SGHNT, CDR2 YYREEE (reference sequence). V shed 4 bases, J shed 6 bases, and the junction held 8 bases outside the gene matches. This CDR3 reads CASSTRDRGYPEAFF. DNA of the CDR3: TGTGCCAGCAGCACCCGGGACAGGGGGTATCCTGAAGCTTTCTTT.

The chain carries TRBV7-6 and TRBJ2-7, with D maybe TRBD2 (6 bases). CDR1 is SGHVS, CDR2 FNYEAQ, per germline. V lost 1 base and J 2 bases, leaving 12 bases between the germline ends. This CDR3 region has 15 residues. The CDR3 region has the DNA TGTGCCAGCAGCTTAGGTGCGGGATGGACCTACGAGCAGTACTTC. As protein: CASSLGAGWTYEQYF.

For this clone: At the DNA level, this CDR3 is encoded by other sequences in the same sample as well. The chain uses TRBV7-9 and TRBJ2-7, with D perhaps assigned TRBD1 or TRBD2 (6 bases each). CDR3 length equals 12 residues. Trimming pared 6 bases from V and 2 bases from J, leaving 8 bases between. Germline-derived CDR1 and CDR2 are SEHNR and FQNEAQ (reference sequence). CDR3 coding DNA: TGTGCCAGCAGTAGGGGGGCCTACGAGCAGTACTTC. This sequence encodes CASSRGAYEQYF.

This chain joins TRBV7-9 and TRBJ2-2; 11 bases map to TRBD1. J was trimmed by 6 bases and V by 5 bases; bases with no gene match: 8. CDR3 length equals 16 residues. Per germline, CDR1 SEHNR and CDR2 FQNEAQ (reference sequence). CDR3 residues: CASSQPGQGGAGELFF. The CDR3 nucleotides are TGTGCCAGCAGCCAACCGGGACAGGGGGGCGCCGGGGAGCTGTTTTTT.

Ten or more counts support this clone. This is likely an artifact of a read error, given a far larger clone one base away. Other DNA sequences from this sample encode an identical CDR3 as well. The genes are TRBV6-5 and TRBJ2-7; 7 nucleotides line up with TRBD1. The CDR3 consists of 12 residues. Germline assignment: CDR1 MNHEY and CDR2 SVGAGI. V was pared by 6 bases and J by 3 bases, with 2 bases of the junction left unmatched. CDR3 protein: CASRGTDYEQYF. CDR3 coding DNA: TGTGCCAGCAGGGGGACAGACTACGAGCAGTACTTC.